These 17 T cell receptor beta chains originate from one sample sequenced in a study of Ad26.COV2.S vaccination and SARS-CoV-2 variants. Assay: immunoSEQ multiplex PCR; the TCRdb copy retains only in-frame clones and omits some. The sample gives about 97,000 clones, over 70% of which show up once; around 16% is in the top ten. Material: peripheral blood, obtained after recovery from COVID-19. Source of these receptors: a human donor who had recovered from COVID-19.

This chain links TRBV11-2 with TRBJ2-7; 9 bases are shared with TRBD2. There are 18 residues in the CDR3. After removal of 5 bases from V and 4 bases from J, the junction contained 18 bases not matched to a gene. Germline loops: CDR1 SGHAT, CDR2 FQNNGV. The CDR3 nucleotides read TGTGCCAGCAGCCGTAGAGAGGCTATAGCGGGGGCCCAATACGAGCAGTACTTC. Its protein product is CASSRREAIAGAQYEQYF.

The sample holds a few counts of this clone. The chain links TRBV21-1 to TRBJ2-5; TRBD2, as called in the table, went unchecked against the DNA. TRBV21-1 is a listed pseudogene. This CDR3 spans 16 amino acids. Here the CDR3 reads CASSNRGGRPGETQYF. Here the CDR3 DNA reads TGTGCCAGCAGCAATAGGGGGGGGCGCCCGGGTGAGACCCAGTACTTC.

V is TRBV4-2 and J is TRBJ2-1, with 16 bases identical to TRBD2. Germline V gene lookup returns CDR1 LGHNA and CDR2 YNFKEQ. The J segment lost 9 bases and the V segment lost 4 bases, leaving 3 bases of the junction unmatched. The CDR3 spans 15 residues. The CDR3 region is CASSRGLAGGLEQFF. Here the CDR3 DNA reads TGTGCCAGCAGCCGGGGACTAGCGGGGGGGCTTGAGCAGTTCTTC.

This clone was picked up one time. In nucleotides, the CDR3 is TGTGCCCGTGCTCAAGGACAGTTAAATTCACCCCTCCACTTT. Protein product: CARAQGQLNSPLHF. V and J are TRBV2 and TRBJ1-6; D is perhaps TRBD1 (6 bases). The V gene's germline CDR1 is SNHLY and CDR2 FYNNEI. V was cut by 11 bases and J by 7 bases, with 18 bases left in between. The CDR3 runs 14 residues.

The chain has TRBV7-9 and TRBJ2-1; D is uncertain. Germline lookup yields CDR1 SEHNR and CDR2 FQNEAQ (reference sequence). Trimming removed 5 bases from V and 10 bases from J, with 12 bases in between. This CDR3 has 12 amino acids. CDR3 protein: CASSIVTMEQFF. The CDR3 DNA sequence: TGTGCCAGCAGCATCGTAACAATGGAGCAGTTCTTC.

This clone was observed once. This chain joins TRBV7-9 and TRBJ2-3; 8 bases agree with TRBD1. The germline V gene encodes CDR1 SEHNR and CDR2 FQNEAQ (reference sequence). J gave up 0 bases and V 7 bases, and 21 bases lay outside the gene matches. CDR3 length: 20 residues. DNA for the CDR3: TGTGCCAGCACCTCCCGACGTTCAGGGGGCTTGAGACCTAGCACAGATACGCAGTATTTT. Translated, it gives CASTSRRSGGLRPSTDTQYF.

A few counts support this clone. The V and J genes are TRBV29-1 and TRBJ1-1; 8 bases line up with TRBD1. The junction had 4 bases not matched to a gene; V was cut back by 7 bases and J by 3 bases. Germline CDR1 and CDR2: SQVTM and ANQGSEA. CDR3 size: 12 residues. The CDR3 sequence: CSGRQGYTEAFF. The CDR3 DNA follows: TGCAGCGGCCGACAGGGGTACACTGAAGCTTTCTTT. The variable domain in full, with the rest retrieved from reference TRBV29-1 and TRBJ1-1, is SAVISQKPSRDICQRGTSLTIQCQVDSQVTMMFWYRQQPGQSLTLIATANQGSEATYESGFVIDKFPISRPNLTFSTLTVSNMSPEDSSIYLCSGRQGYTEAFFGQGTRLTVV.

The chain uses TRBV2 and TRBJ1-6; D call uncertain. Germline CDR1 SNHLY, CDR2 FYNNEI. The CDR3 totals 16 residues. V lost 1 base and J 5 bases, leaving 12 bases between the germline ends. CDR3 sequence reads: CASSEVGLGNNSPLHF. As DNA, the CDR3 is TGTGCCAGCAGTGAAGTTGGGTTGGGGAATAATTCACCCCTCCACTTT.

The rearrangement joins TRBV5-1 to TRBJ1-6; no clear D. CDR1 and CDR2 (germline): SGHRS, YFSETQ. The CDR3 loop spans 13 amino acids. V lost 2 bases and J 9 bases, leaving 9 bases between the germline ends. CDR3 DNA sequence: TGCGCCAGCAGCTTACGGACGGGTTCACCCCTCCACTTT. Protein sequence: CASSLRTGSPLHF.

The V and J genes are TRBV2 and TRBJ1-6; no clear D. V gave up 4 bases and J gave up 0 bases, with 7 bases separating them. The CDR3 contains 15 residues. Germline CDR1 reads SNHLY; CDR2 reads FYNNEI. The CDR3 spells CASSVQSSYNSPLHF. CDR3 coding DNA: TGTGCCAGCAGTGTGCAGAGCTCCTATAATTCACCCCTCCACTTT.

This clone is a singleton in its sample. This chain links TRBV7-9 with TRBJ1-2; the match to TRBD1 covers 10 bases. The junction had 22 bases not matched to a gene; V was cut back by 5 bases and J by 7 bases. Germline assignment: CDR1 SEHNR and CDR2 FQNEAQ (reference sequence). The CDR3 runs 19 residues. CDR3 sequence: CASSLLGQGSPRSQLGYTF. The CDR3 DNA sequence: TGTGCCAGCAGCCTATTGGGACAGGGGTCCCCGCGATCCCAACTTGGCTACACCTTC. The whole variable domain, remainder taken from reference TRBV7-9 and TRBJ1-2, is DTGVSQNPRHKITKRGQNVTFRCDPISEHNRLYWYRQTLGQGPEFLTYFQNEAQLEKSRLLSDRFSAERPKGSFSTLEIQRTEQGDSAMYLCASSLLGQGSPRSQLGYTFGSGTRLTVV.

This clone was recorded once. V gene TRBV25-1 combines with J gene TRBJ2-2; a weak D match, TRBD2 (7 bases). V lost 3 bases and J 6 bases, leaving 14 bases between the germline ends. The germline CDR1 and CDR2 sequences are MGHDK and SYGVNS. The CDR3 totals 15 residues. The CDR3 loop is CASSDTGGGSGELFF. In DNA form, the CDR3 reads TGTGCCAGCAGTGATACTGGCGGGGGCTCCGGGGAGCTGTTTTTT. The complete variable domain, with remaining parts taken from reference TRBV25-1 and TRBJ2-2, reads EADIYQTPRYLVIGTGKKITLECSQTMGHDKMYWYQQDPGMELHLIHYSYGVNSTEKGDLSSESTVSRIRTEHFPLTLESARPSHTSQYLCASSDTGGGSGELFFGEGSRLTVL.

This sequence joins TRBV3-1 (or the pseudogene TRBV3-2) and TRBJ2-5, with D maybe TRBD1 (6 bases). The V end lost 2 bases, the J end lost 5 bases, and 9 bases lay between the germline ends. The CDR3 sequence is 13 residues long. The germline V gene has CDR1 LGHDT and CDR2 YNNKEL (reference sequence). The CDR3 DNA reads as TGTGCCAGCAGCCAAACAGGGTGGGAGACCCAGTACTTC. Its protein product is CASSQTGWETQYF.

This clone was seen a single time. The chain joins TRBV28 to TRBJ1-4, with D tentatively TRBD1 (6 bases). This CDR3 spans 19 amino acids. V was trimmed by 3 bases and J by 0 bases, leaving 20 bases between them. Germline lookup yields CDR1 MDHEN and CDR2 SYDVKM. The CDR3 spells CASSLLVGGEGATNEKLFF. The CDR3 bases are TGTGCCAGCAGTTTGTTGGTGGGGGGCGAAGGAGCAACTAATGAAAAACTGTTTTTT.

The gene calls are TRBV10-3 and TRBJ2-2, with 8 bases aligning to TRBD2. The length of the CDR3 is 17 residues. Germline V lookup: CDR1 ENHRY, CDR2 SYGVKD. The V segment lost 2 bases and the J segment 2 bases; nucleotides outside the gene matches: 7. The CDR3 DNA sequence: TGTGCCATCAGTGAGGCGGCCAGCGGGGGAAACACCGGGGAGCTGTTTTTT. It specifies CAISEAASGGNTGELFF.

The J gene is TRBJ1-6, the V gene TRBV5-6, with D unclear. V shed 6 bases and J shed 12 bases, with 13 bases lying between them. Germline V gene lookup returns CDR1 SGHDT and CDR2 YYEEEE. This CDR3 has 12 amino acids. The CDR3 spells CASNLSRGPLHF. CDR3 sequence (DNA): TGTGCCAGCAACTTATCCCGAGGACCCCTCCACTTT.

The chain uses TRBV18 and TRBJ2-2, with a tentative D call TRBD2 (5 bases). This CDR3 contains 15 residues. With 1 base removed from V and 3 bases from J, the gap between germline ends came to 9 bases. Germline values: CDR1 KGHSH, CDR2 LQKENI. The CDR3 DNA sequence: TGTGCCAGCTCACCACGCGGGCTGGACACCGGGGAGCTGTTTTTT. Its protein product is CASSPRGLDTGELFF.